This T cell receptor (beta chain) derives from a study of CD8 T cells in ankylosing spondylitis. TCRdb analysed the 5' RACE reads with MiXCR anew, one entry per CDR3 protein. The sample carries tens of thousands of distinct CDR3 sequences, over 4% recorded once. The CDR3 length is 12 residues. With 3 bases removed from V and 10 bases from J, the gap between germline ends came to 12 bases. CDR1 is LNHDA, CDR2 SQIVND, per germline (reference sequence). This clonotype was picked up a small number of times. This could be a read error, since a much larger clone is one nucleotide away. The TCR sequence derives from a male donor with ankylosing spondylitis or in good health (not recorded which). The rearrangement links TRBV19 to TRBJ1-1, with D unclear. Input material: blood, either unsorted or a sorted T cell fraction (not recorded which). CDR3 nucleotides: TGTGCCAGTAGTATCTCGGCGGGTGCAGCTTTCTTT. Protein: CASSISAGAAFF.